Here is one T cell receptor beta chain with its context. The CDR3 length is 14 residues. Germline lookup yields CDR1 DFQATT and CDR2 SNEGSKA (reference sequence). V lost 3 bases and J 1 base, leaving 11 bases between the germline ends. The data belong to a study of yellow fever vaccine responses in identical twins. TCRdb re-analysed the RT-PCR reads in MiXCR, keeping a single row per CDR3 protein. The table includes approximately 9,700 distinct CDR3 sequences, roughly 85% detected once. This TCR was sampled from a woman in her late teens or twenties who received the yellow fever vaccine. The chain is built from TRBV20-1 and TRBJ2-3; no reliable D call. This material consisted of T cells from blood (PBMCs), unsorted or a sorted subset (not recorded which), taken before or after yellow fever vaccination (not recorded which). Here the CDR3 reads CSARTPDGTDTQYF. The CDR3 nucleotides are TGCAGTGCTAGGACCCCAGACGGCACAGATACGCAGTATTTT.